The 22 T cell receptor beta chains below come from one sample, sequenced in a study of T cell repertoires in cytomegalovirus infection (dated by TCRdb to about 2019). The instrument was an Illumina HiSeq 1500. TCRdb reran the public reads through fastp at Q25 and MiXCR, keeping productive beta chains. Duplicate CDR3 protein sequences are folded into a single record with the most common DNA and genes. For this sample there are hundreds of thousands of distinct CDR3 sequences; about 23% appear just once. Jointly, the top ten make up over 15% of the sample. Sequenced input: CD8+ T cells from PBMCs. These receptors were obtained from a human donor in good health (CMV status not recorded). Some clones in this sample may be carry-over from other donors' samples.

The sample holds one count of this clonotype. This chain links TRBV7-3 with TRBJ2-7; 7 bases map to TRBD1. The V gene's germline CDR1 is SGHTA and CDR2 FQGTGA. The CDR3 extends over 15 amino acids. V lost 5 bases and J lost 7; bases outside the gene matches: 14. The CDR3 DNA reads TGTGCCAGCAGCGGGTACAGACAGGGTTGGGGGGAGCAGTACTTC. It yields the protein CASSGYRQGWGEQYF.

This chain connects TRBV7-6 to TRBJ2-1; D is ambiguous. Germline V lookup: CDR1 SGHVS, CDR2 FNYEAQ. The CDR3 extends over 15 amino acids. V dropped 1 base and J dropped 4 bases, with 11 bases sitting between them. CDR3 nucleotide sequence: TGTGCCAGCAGCTTAGGTACTTTCCCTTACAATGAGCAGTTCTTC. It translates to CASSLGTFPYNEQFF.

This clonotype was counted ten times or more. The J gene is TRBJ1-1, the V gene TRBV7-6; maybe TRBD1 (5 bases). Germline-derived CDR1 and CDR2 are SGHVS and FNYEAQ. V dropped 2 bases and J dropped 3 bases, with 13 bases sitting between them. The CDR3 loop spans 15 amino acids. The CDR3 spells CASSLSSGWDTEAFF. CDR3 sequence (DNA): TGTGCCAGCAGCTTATCGTCAGGGTGGGACACTGAAGCTTTCTTT.

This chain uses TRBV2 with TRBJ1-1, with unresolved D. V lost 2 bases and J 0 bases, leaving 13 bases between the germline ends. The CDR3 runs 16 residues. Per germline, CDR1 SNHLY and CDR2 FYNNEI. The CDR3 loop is CASSESGRLMNTEAFF. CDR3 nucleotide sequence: TGTGCCAGCAGTGAAAGTGGCCGCCTAATGAACACTGAAGCTTTCTTT.

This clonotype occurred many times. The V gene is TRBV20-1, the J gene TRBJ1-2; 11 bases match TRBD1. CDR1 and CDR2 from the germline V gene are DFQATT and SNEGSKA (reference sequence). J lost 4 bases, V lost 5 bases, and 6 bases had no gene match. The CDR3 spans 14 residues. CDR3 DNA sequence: TGCAGTGCTCTGGACAGGGGGCTCAGCTATGGCTACACCTTC. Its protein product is CSALDRGLSYGYTF.

CDR3 region: CAQSGQPPGANVLTF. DNA of the CDR3: TGTGCCCAAAGCGGACAGCCCCCTGGGGCCAACGTCCTGACTTTC. The chain joins TRBV7-9 to TRBJ2-6; tentatively, D is TRBD1 (6 bases). This CDR3 contains 15 residues. From germline, CDR1 is SEHNR and CDR2 FQNEAQ (reference sequence). The V end lost 11 bases, the J end lost 2 bases, and 16 bases lay between the germline ends.

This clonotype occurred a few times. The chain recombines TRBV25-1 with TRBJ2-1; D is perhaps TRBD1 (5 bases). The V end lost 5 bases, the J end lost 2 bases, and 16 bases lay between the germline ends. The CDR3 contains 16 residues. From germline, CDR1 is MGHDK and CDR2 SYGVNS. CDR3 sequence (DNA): TGTGCCAGCAGTCAAGGGGATAGAGAGCCCTACAATGAGCAGTTCTTC. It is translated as CASSQGDREPYNEQFF.

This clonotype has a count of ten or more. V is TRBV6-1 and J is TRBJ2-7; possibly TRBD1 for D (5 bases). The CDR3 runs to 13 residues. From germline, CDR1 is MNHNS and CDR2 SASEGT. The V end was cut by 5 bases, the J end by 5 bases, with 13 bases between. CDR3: CASSRTPYDEQYF. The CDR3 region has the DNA TGTGCCAGCAGTCGGACACCTTACGACGAGCAGTACTTC.

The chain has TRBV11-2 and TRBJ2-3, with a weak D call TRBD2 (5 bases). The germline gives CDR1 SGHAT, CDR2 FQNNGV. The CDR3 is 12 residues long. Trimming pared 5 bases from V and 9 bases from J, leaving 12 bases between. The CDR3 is CASSLDYATQYF. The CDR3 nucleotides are TGTGCCAGCAGCCTCGACTATGCCACGCAGTATTTT.

For the CDR3, the DNA is TGTGCCAGCAGTGAAGCGCTTCGAGGTGGGGGAGGGAACACTGAAGCTTTCTTT. Residues: CASSEALRGGGGNTEAFF. This chain joins TRBV2 and TRBJ1-1; D possibly corresponds to TRBD1 (5 bases). Per the germline V gene, CDR1 is SNHLY and CDR2 is FYNNEI. V was clipped by 0 bases and J by 1 base, with 18 bases between them. The CDR3 consists of 18 residues.

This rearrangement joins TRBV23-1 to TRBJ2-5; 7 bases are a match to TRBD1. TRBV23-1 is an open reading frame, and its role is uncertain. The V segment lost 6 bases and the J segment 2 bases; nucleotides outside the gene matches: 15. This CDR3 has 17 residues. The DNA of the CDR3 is TGCGCCAGCAGCCGGGACAGACGTGACCCAACGCAAGAGACCCAGTACTTC. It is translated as CASSRDRRDPTQETQYF.

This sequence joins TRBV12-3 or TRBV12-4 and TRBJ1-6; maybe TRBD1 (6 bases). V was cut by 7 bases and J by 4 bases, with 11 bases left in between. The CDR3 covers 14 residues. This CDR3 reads CASTTGQYNSPLHF. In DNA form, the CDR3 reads TGTGCCAGCACCACGGGACAATATAATTCACCCCTCCACTTT.

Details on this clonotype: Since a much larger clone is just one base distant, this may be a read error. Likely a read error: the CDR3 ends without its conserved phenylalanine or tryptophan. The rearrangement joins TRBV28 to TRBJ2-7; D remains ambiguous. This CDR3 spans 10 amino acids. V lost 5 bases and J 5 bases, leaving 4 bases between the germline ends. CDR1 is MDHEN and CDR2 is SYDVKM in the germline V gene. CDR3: CASSVNEQYI. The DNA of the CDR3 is TGTGCCAGCAGTGTGAACGAGCAGTACATC.

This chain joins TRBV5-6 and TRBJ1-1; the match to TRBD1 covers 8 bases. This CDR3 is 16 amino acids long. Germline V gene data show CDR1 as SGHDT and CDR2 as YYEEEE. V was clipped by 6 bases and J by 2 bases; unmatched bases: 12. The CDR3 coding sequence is TGTGCCAGCACCCCGTTCGACAGGGGCCTAAACACTGAAGCTTTCTTT. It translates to CASTPFDRGLNTEAFF.

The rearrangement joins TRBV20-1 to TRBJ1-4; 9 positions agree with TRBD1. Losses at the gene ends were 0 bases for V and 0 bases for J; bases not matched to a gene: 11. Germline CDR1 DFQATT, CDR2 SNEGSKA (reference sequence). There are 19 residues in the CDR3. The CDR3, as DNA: TGCAGTGCTAGAGACCCACGACTGACAGGGGGTGCAACTAATGAAAAACTGTTTTTT. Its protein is CSARDPRLTGGATNEKLFF.

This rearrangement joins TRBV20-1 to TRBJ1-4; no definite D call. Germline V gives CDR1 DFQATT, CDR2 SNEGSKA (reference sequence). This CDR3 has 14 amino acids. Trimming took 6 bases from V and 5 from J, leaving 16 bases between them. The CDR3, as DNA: TGCAGTGCCTATAGTCGCGCTGGGAATGAAAAACTGTTTTTT. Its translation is CSAYSRAGNEKLFF.

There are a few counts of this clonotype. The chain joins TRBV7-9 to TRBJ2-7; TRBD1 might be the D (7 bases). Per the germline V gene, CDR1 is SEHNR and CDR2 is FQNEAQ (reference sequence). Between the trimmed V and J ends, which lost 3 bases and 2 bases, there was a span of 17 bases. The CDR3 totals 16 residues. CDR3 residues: CASSFPEGANTYEQYF. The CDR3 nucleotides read TGTGCCAGCAGCTTTCCGGAGGGGGCGAACACCTACGAGCAGTACTTC.

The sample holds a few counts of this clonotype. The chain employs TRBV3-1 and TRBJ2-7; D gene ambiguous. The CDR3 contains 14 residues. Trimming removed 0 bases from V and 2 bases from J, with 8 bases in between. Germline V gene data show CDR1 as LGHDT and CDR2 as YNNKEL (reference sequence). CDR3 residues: CASSQDLSPYEQYF. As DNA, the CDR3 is TGTGCCAGCAGCCAAGACCTGAGCCCCTACGAGCAGTACTTC.

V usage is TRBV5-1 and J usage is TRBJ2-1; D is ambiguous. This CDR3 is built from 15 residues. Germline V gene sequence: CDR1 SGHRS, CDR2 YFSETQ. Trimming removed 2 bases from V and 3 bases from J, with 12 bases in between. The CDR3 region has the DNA TGCGCCAGCAGCTTAAAAGATTTTGTCTACAATGAGCAGTTCTTC. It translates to CASSLKDFVYNEQFF.

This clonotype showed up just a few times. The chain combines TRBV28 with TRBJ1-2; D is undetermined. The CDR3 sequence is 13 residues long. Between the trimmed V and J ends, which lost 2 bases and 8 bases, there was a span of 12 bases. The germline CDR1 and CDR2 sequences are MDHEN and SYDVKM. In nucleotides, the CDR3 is TGTGCCAGCAGTTTAATGGTAGCCTCCGGCTACACCTTC. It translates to CASSLMVASGYTF.

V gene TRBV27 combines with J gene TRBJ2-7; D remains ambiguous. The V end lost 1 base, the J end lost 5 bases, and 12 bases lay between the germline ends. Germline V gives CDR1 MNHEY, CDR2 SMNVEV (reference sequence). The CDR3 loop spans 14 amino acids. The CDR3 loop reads CASSLLSGSDEQYF. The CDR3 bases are TGTGCCAGCAGTTTATTATCTGGGTCGGACGAGCAGTACTTC.

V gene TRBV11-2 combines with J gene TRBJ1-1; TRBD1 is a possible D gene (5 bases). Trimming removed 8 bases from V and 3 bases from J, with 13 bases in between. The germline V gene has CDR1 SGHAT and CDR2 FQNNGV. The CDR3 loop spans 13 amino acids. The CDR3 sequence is CASGIDSDTEAFF. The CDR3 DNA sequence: TGTGCCAGCGGCATAGACAGTGACACTGAAGCTTTCTTT. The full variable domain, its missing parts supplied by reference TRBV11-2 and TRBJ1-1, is EAGVAQSPRYKIIEKRQSVAFWCNPISGHATLYWYQQILGQGPKLLIQFQNNGVVDDSQLPKDRFSAERLKGVDSTLKIQPAKLEDSAVYLCASGIDSDTEAFFGQGTRLTVV.